This T cell receptor beta chain is drawn from a study of Graves' ophthalmopathy and Graves' hyperthyroidism. Trimming removed 5 bases at V and 7 bases at J, with 15 bases between. This CDR3 has 14 amino acids. CDR1 is LNHDA, CDR2 SQIVND, per germline (reference sequence). This clonotype was counted many times. Its antigen is unknown. RNA transcripts served as template for amplifying TCR beta CDR3 sequences. An initial RT-PCR round employing HTBI primers preceded a second-round multiplex PCR. MiXCR was run by TCRdb on the multiplex PCR reads, yielding one entry per CDR3 protein. In the table there are approximately 700,000 distinct CDR3 sequences, about two fifths of which are singletons. Study findings and constraints: An approximately 84% specificity and 87.88% sensitivity were achieved by a 13-signature model that separated ophthalmopathy from stable hyperthyroidism.

The sample consisted of peripheral blood. The receptor's source is an adult man with Graves' ophthalmopathy. The V and J genes are TRBV19 and TRBJ1-5; a possible D gene is TRBD1 (5 bases). The DNA for the CDR3 is TGTGCCAGTAGTGACCAGGGCGAACCCCAGCCCCAGCATTTT. Translated: CASSDQGEPQPQHF.